Below are 10 T cell receptor beta chains sequenced from a single sample in a study of OX40 agonist ivuxolimab in advanced cancers. Here immunoSEQ multiplex PCR was the method, and the copy in TCRdb shows in-frame clones only, minus some. Here the sample spans around 66,000 clones, 87% being singletons. The sequences come from CD4+ or CD8+ T cells sorted from blood, collected in a trial of the OX40 agonist ivuxolimab. These receptors all come from an adult with an advanced solid tumor such as melanoma, head and neck, liver or kidney cancer.

This clone was picked up one time. The J gene is TRBJ2-2, the V gene TRBV9; D call uncertain. The length of the CDR3 is 16 residues. Looked up from germline, CDR1 is SGDLS and CDR2 is YYNGEE. Trimming took 2 bases from V and 5 from J, leaving 16 bases between them. The CDR3 loop reads CASSVANGYETGELFF. For the CDR3, the DNA is TGTGCCAGCAGCGTGGCAAATGGGTATGAGACCGGGGAGCTGTTTTTT.

The V and J genes are TRBV18 and TRBJ2-7, with 11 bases that match TRBD2. The germline V gene has CDR1 KGHSH and CDR2 LQKENI. This CDR3 contains 16 residues. V shed 4 bases and J 2 bases; nucleotides not matched to a gene: 7. Here the CDR3 reads CASSRPTSGSPYEQYF. The DNA for the CDR3 is TGTGCCAGCTCACGGCCTACTAGCGGGAGCCCCTACGAGCAGTACTTC.

CDR3 nucleotides: TGTGCCAGCAGTTTTCATCGGGGCGAGAATCAGCCCCAGCATTTT. This encodes CASSFHRGENQPQHF. This rearrangement joins TRBV28 to TRBJ1-5, with D possibly TRBD1 on 5 matching bases. Trimming removed 3 bases from V and 4 bases from J, with 13 bases in between. This CDR3 contains 15 residues. CDR1 is MDHEN and CDR2 is SYDVKM in the germline V gene.

This chain joins TRBV15 and TRBJ2-7, with unresolved D. CDR3 length: 16 residues. Trimming shortened V by 0 bases and J by 1 base, and 13 bases separated the two germline ends. Germline V gene sequence: CDR1 LNHNV, CDR2 YYDKDF (reference sequence). CDR3 sequence reads: CATSRDLITGSYEQYF. CDR3 bases: TGTGCCACCAGCAGAGATTTAATCACCGGATCCTACGAGCAGTACTTC. The variable domain in full, completed from reference TRBV15 and TRBJ2-7, reads DAMVIQNPRYQVTQFGKPVTLSCSQTLNHNVMYWYQQKSSQAPKLLFHYYDKDFNNEADTPDNFQSRRPNTSFCFLDIRSPGLGDTAMYLCATSRDLITGSYEQYFGPGTRLTVT.

This sequence joins TRBV7-2 and TRBJ1-1; 7 bases are shared with TRBD1. V lost 7 bases and J lost 6; bases outside the gene matches: 11. The CDR3 totals 14 residues. Germline CDR1 and CDR2: SGHTA and FQGNSA. CDR3: CASIPATGASEAFF. The CDR3 nucleotides are TGTGCCAGCATCCCGGCTACAGGGGCTTCTGAAGCTTTCTTT.

V is TRBV18 and J is TRBJ2-1; 7 nucleotides match TRBD1. Trimming cost V 3 bases and J 4 bases; bases outside gene matches: 6. The germline V gene has CDR1 KGHSH and CDR2 LQKENI. There are 15 residues in the CDR3. The DNA of the CDR3 is TGTGCCAGCTCACCTCCGGGACAGAGATACAATGAGCAGTTCTTC. It encodes CASSPPGQRYNEQFF.

This chain joins TRBV29-1 and TRBJ2-1; D gene ambiguous. CDR1 and CDR2 (germline): SQVTM, ANQGSEA. With 7 bases removed from V and 8 bases from J, the gap between germline ends came to 18 bases. This CDR3 spans 13 amino acids. Here the CDR3 reads CSGSFVRADEQFF. As DNA, the CDR3 is TGCAGCGGCTCCTTTGTCCGGGCCGATGAGCAGTTCTTC.

This sequence joins TRBV2 and TRBJ2-2; D gene ambiguous. Germline lookup yields CDR1 SNHLY and CDR2 FYNNEI. V lost 0 bases, J lost 0 bases, and 5 bases lay in between. The CDR3 is 15 residues long. Here the CDR3 DNA reads TGTGCCAGCAGTGAAGCGTCCTCGAACACCGGGGAGCTGTTTTTT. Its translation: CASSEASSNTGELFF.

The chain uses TRBV6-5 and TRBJ2-2; D unclear. CDR1 and CDR2 from the germline V gene are MNHEY and SVGAGI. The length of the CDR3 is 12 residues. The V end was cut by 6 bases, the J end by 1 base, with 3 bases between. CDR3 loop: CASRQNTGELFF. For the CDR3, the DNA is TGTGCCAGCAGGCAGAACACCGGGGAGCTGTTTTTT.

This sequence joins TRBV28 and TRBJ2-1; TRBD1 agrees at 8 bases. The germline V gene has CDR1 MDHEN and CDR2 SYDVKM. CDR3 length: 13 residues. Germline trimming cut 5 bases from V and 8 bases from J; bases unmatched to any gene: 5. This CDR3 reads CASSPGGQDEQFF. The CDR3 nucleotides read TGTGCCAGCAGTCCTGGGGGACAGGATGAGCAGTTCTTC.